The 23 T cell receptor beta chains below all came from one sample that was sequenced in a study of shared clonotypes between healthy human individuals. Assay used: immunoSEQ multiplex PCR; TCRdb lists only in-frame clones, some missing. The profile shows about 2,500,000 clones, over 85% of them singletons. Sequenced input: naive CD4+ T cells sorted from blood. Stated subset: CD45RA+ positively selected. The origin of the receptors is a man aged 18 to 35 in good health.

The rearrangement uses TRBV27 and TRBJ2-2; D tentatively reads TRBD1 or TRBD2 (6 bases each). The V end was cut by 2 bases, the J end by 5 bases, with 18 bases between. The germline CDR1 and CDR2 sequences are MNHEY and SMNVEV (reference sequence). The CDR3 is made up of 17 amino acids. The CDR3 here is CASSLPQTGARTGELFF. CDR3 coding DNA: TGTGCCAGCAGTTTACCTCAAACGGGGGCGAGGACCGGGGAGCTGTTTTTT.

V is TRBV28 and J is TRBJ1-5; D remains unclear. Trimming stripped 8 bases from V and 0 bases from J, with 20 bases between. The CDR3 is 17 amino acids. CDR1 is MDHEN, CDR2 SYDVKM, per germline. CDR3 in amino acids: CASDLSRTDYSNQPQHF. CDR3 DNA sequence: TGTGCCAGCGACCTTTCTCGGACGGACTATAGCAATCAGCCCCAGCATTTT.

This clone was seen a single time. The rearrangement uses TRBV11-2 and TRBJ1-3; 8 nucleotides line up with TRBD1. This CDR3 has 15 amino acids. The germline V gene has CDR1 SGHAT and CDR2 FQNNGV. Trimming cost V 5 bases and J 2 bases; bases outside gene matches: 5. The CDR3 loop reads CASSIDRGAGNTIYF. In DNA, the CDR3 is TGTGCCAGCAGCATTGACAGGGGAGCTGGAAACACCATATATTTT.

The chain joins TRBV5-1 to TRBJ1-3; perhaps TRBD1 as D (6 bases). Trimming pared 3 bases from V and 2 bases from J, leaving 12 bases between. The germline V gene encodes CDR1 SGHRS and CDR2 YFSETQ. The CDR3 loop spans 15 amino acids. The CDR3 here is CASSSDRFAGNTIYF. DNA of the CDR3: TGCGCCAGCAGCTCCGACAGGTTTGCTGGAAACACCATATATTTT.

The rearrangement links TRBV7-2 to TRBJ2-5; TRBD2 matches at 8 bases. The CDR3 runs to 15 residues. With 7 bases clipped from V and 4 bases from J, the junction kept 11 bases outside the gene matches. Germline CDR1 is SGHTA and CDR2 is FQGNSA. Here the CDR3 reads CASNPGLGAVETQYF. The CDR3 region has the DNA TGTGCCAGCAACCCGGGACTAGGGGCGGTAGAGACCCAGTACTTC.

The V gene is TRBV5-1, the J gene TRBJ2-5; 11 positions agree with TRBD2. This CDR3 is built from 13 residues. Germline V gene lookup returns CDR1 SGHRS and CDR2 YFSETQ. V shed 5 bases, J shed 7 bases, and the junction held 4 bases outside the gene matches. CDR3 coding DNA: TGCGCCAGCAGAACTAGCGGGGGCTCGACCCAGTACTTC. This translates into CASRTSGGSTQYF.

This clone appeared a single time. The J gene is TRBJ2-5, the V gene TRBV5-1, with TRBD2 matching over 11 bases. V was pared by 4 bases and J by 3 bases, with 8 bases of the junction left unmatched. CDR1 is SGHRS, CDR2 YFSETQ, per germline. CDR3 length: 16 residues. CDR3 coding DNA: TGCGCCAGCAGCGGATTAGCGGGGGGGCCGGAAGAGACCCAGTACTTC. This gives the protein CASSGLAGGPEETQYF. Combining the CDR3 with reference TRBV5-1 and TRBJ2-5 gives the whole variable domain KAGVTQTPRYLIKTRGQQVTLSCSPISGHRSVSWYQQTPGQGLQFLFEYFSETQRNKGNFPGRFSGRQFSNSRSEMNVSTLELGDSALYLCASSGLAGGPEETQYFGPGTRLLVL.

The chain links TRBV4-1 to TRBJ1-1; 7 nucleotides align to TRBD1. Germline values: CDR1 MGHRA, CDR2 YSYEKL. J gave up 4 bases and V 3 bases, and 8 bases lay outside the gene matches. This CDR3 is built from 15 residues. CDR3: CASSQADRVGTEAFF. The CDR3 nucleotides read TGCGCCAGCAGCCAGGCTGACAGGGTCGGCACTGAAGCTTTCTTT.

This sequence joins TRBV4-1 and TRBJ2-1, with TRBD1 matching 7 bases. Trimming at V came to 1 base and at J to 6 bases, leaving 6 bases not matched to a gene. The CDR3 contains 15 residues. Germline CDR1 is MGHRA and CDR2 is YSYEKL. This CDR3 is CASSQADRATNEQFF. CDR3 DNA sequence: TGCGCCAGCAGCCAAGCTGACAGGGCTACCAATGAGCAGTTCTTC.

The CDR3 sequence is CASSVRFTDTQYF. In nucleotides, the CDR3 is TGCGCCAGCAGTGTTAGGTTCACAGATACGCAGTATTTT. The genes are TRBV10-1 and TRBJ2-3; D ambiguous. This CDR3 spans 13 amino acids. From germline, CDR1 is WNHNN and CDR2 SYGVQD (reference sequence). Trimming removed 4 bases from V and 2 bases from J, with 7 bases in between.

The chain combines TRBV11-3 with TRBJ2-7; the D gene is possibly TRBD2 (5 bases). CDR3 length equals 12 residues. With 9 bases removed from V and 4 bases from J, the gap between germline ends came to 13 bases. Germline V gene sequence: CDR1 SGHNT, CDR2 YENEEA. The CDR3 is CASSPGIYEQYF. DNA for the CDR3: TGTGCCAGTAGCCCCGGGATTTACGAGCAGTACTTC.

The chain recombines TRBV11-2 with TRBJ2-1, with 8 bases that match TRBD1. Trimming at V came to 5 bases and at J to 6 bases, leaving 6 bases not matched to a gene. Germline V gene lookup returns CDR1 SGHAT and CDR2 FQNNGV. The CDR3 is 14 residues long. For the CDR3, the DNA is TGTGCCAGCAGCCTACGTGACAGGGGCAATGAGCAGTTCTTC. Amino acids: CASSLRDRGNEQFF.

This clone was recorded a few times. The chain joins TRBV27 to TRBJ1-6, with D maybe TRBD1 (5 bases). In germline, CDR1 is MNHEY, CDR2 SMNVEV (reference sequence). This CDR3 has 14 residues. V shed 6 bases and J shed 8 bases, with 14 bases lying between them. The CDR3 sequence is CASREGTIYSPLHF. CDR3 bases: TGTGCCAGCAGGGAAGGGACTATCTATTCACCCCTCCACTTT.

This chain connects TRBV30 to TRBJ1-3; the D gene is possibly TRBD1 (6 bases). The CDR3 is made up of 15 amino acids. Germline CDR1 reads GTSNPN; CDR2 reads SVGIG (reference sequence). V was shortened by 4 bases and J by 4 bases, with 17 bases between the two germline ends. The CDR3 region has the DNA TGTGCCTGGAAAAGGTCGGGGGGCGCGGGAAACACCATATATTTT. This encodes CAWKRSGGAGNTIYF.

On this clone: This CDR3 is also generated by other DNA sequences in the sample. This chain uses TRBV7-8 with TRBJ2-7; D possibly uses TRBD1 or TRBD2 (5 bases each). Trimming took off 0 bases at V and 4 bases at J, with 10 bases between the two ends. Germline assignment: CDR1 SGHVS and CDR2 FQNEAQ. The CDR3 sequence is 14 residues long. The CDR3 nucleotides read TGTGCCAGCAGCTTAGCGGGGGTCTTGTACGAGCAGTACTTC. Translated, it gives CASSLAGVLYEQYF.

The V gene is TRBV6-5, the J gene TRBJ2-5; 7 bases are shared with TRBD1. The CDR3 consists of 16 residues. Trimming cost V 2 bases and J 2 bases; bases outside gene matches: 8. Germline assignment: CDR1 MNHEY and CDR2 SVGAGI. This CDR3 reads CASSYPTGTGQETQYF. The CDR3 coding sequence is TGTGCCAGCAGTTACCCGACAGGGACCGGACAAGAGACCCAGTACTTC.

V usage is TRBV27 and J usage is TRBJ2-7; possible D gene TRBD1, 5 bases. Between the trimmed V and J ends, which lost 5 bases and 2 bases, there was a span of 10 bases. There are 13 residues in the CDR3. CDR1 is MNHEY, CDR2 SMNVEV, per germline (reference sequence). The CDR3 sequence is CASSRWGPYEQYF. Here the CDR3 DNA reads TGTGCCAGCAGTCGTTGGGGCCCCTACGAGCAGTACTTC.

The chain is built from TRBV28 and TRBJ1-1, with D perhaps matching TRBD1 (6 bases). Per the germline V gene, CDR1 is MDHEN and CDR2 is SYDVKM. V gave up 1 base and J gave up 10 bases, with 19 bases separating them. The CDR3 totals 15 residues. In DNA, the CDR3 is TGTGCCAGCAGTTTATTGGGGGGGCAGGGAGGGAGAGCTTTCTTT. This translates into CASSLLGGQGGRAFF.

V and J are TRBV30 and TRBJ2-5, with TRBD2 identical over 10 bases. The CDR3 contains 13 residues. Germline V gives CDR1 GTSNPN, CDR2 SVGIG (reference sequence). V was pared by 2 bases and J by 9 bases, with 6 bases of the junction left unmatched. The CDR3 sequence: CAWSPGTSVPQYF. The CDR3 coding sequence is TGTGCCTGGAGTCCCGGGACTAGCGTCCCCCAGTACTTC.

Only one count was recorded for this clone. Other DNA sequences in the same sample also yield this CDR3. The chain carries TRBV7-6 and TRBJ2-7; 9 positions agree with TRBD1. CDR1 is SGHVS, CDR2 FNYEAQ, per germline. The CDR3 is made up of 15 amino acids. J lost 2 bases, V lost 3 bases, and 5 bases had no gene match. The CDR3 DNA reads TGTGCCAGCAGCTTGGCCGGGACAGGGCCCTACGAGCAGTACTTC. Residues: CASSLAGTGPYEQYF.

This chain joins TRBV6-6 and TRBJ2-3; D is perhaps TRBD2 (5 bases). Looked up from germline, CDR1 is MNHNY and CDR2 is SVGAGI (reference sequence). Trimming cost V 2 bases and J 4 bases, with 10 bases left between them. The CDR3 has 14 residues. CDR3 nucleotides: TGTGCCAGCAGTTACGAGGGAGCTCCAGATACGCAGTATTTT. Translating gives CASSYEGAPDTQYF.

The chain uses TRBV6-1 and TRBJ2-1, with D unresolved. CDR1 is MNHNS and CDR2 is SASEGT in the germline V gene. V was shortened by 0 bases and J by 4 bases, with 13 bases between the two germline ends. CDR3 length equals 16 residues. In nucleotides, the CDR3 is TGTGCCAGCAGTGAAGCTGGGTACGCCTTTTACAATGAGCAGTTCTTC. Protein sequence: CASSEAGYAFYNEQFF.

In DNA, the CDR3 is TGTGCCAGTAGTACTAGGAGCAAACTGGAGTGGACCGAGCAGTACTTC. Translated: CASSTRSKLEWTEQYF. The chain has TRBV19 and TRBJ2-7; D uncertain. Germline V lookup: CDR1 LNHDA, CDR2 SQIVND (reference sequence). The V gene lost 4 bases and the J gene lost 6 bases, with 22 bases spanning the gap. This CDR3 is built from 16 residues.